The rows below give T cell receptor beta chains drawn from one sample of a study of OX40 agonist ivuxolimab in advanced cancers. Assay: immunoSEQ multiplex PCR; the TCRdb copy retains only in-frame clones and omits some. This table holds under 85,000 clones, over 75% found once. The specimen comprised CD4+ or CD8+ T cells sorted from blood, sampled in a trial of the OX40 agonist ivuxolimab. Source of these receptors: an adult with an advanced solid tumor such as melanoma, head and neck, liver or kidney cancer. Each CDR3 is given with its conserved first and last residue. A D gene is named only where the DNA matches it firmly. Not all rows give a size; the values are once, few, many and, for expanded clones, a class.

>NA|TRBV7-9|NA|15|TRBJ1-3
CASIEAGGSGNTIYF
TGTGCCAGCATCGAAGCTGGAGGCTCCGGAAACACCATATATTTT
>NA|TRBV4-1|NA|17|TRBJ1-1
CASSQGPRGSADTEAFF
TGCGCCAGCAGCCAAGGCCCGAGGGGGTCAGCTGACACTGAAGCTTTCTTT
>few|TRBV19|NA|14|TRBJ2-6
CASSIGSGANVLTF
TGTGCCAGTAGTATAGGCTCTGGGGCCAACGTCCTGACTTTC
>NA|TRBV28|NA|11|TRBJ2-7
CASRGSYEQYF
TGTGCCAGCAGGGGTTCCTACGAGCAGTACTTC
>NA|TRBV11-3|NA|12|TRBJ2-3
CASSSRADTQYF
TGTGCCAGCAGCTCCCGGGCAGATACGCAGTATTTT
>NA|TRBV21-1|NA|13|TRBJ1-5
CASSSESHQPQHF
TGTGCCAGCAGCAGCGAGTCTCATCAGCCCCAGCATTTT
>NA|TRBV9|NA|16|TRBJ2-3
CASSSPHGPTDGTQYF
TGTGCCAGCAGCTCACCCCACGGGCCGACAGATGGTACGCAGTATTTT
>NA|TRBV11-1|NA|14|TRBJ2-7
CASRDQGRTYEQYF
TGTGCCAGCAGGGACCAAGGCCGCACCTACGAGCAGTACTTC
>NA|TRBV6-1|NA|12|TRBJ1-1
CATSKERLGAFF
TGTGCCACCTCGAAGGAGCGGCTAGGGGCTTTCTTT
>NA|TRBV6-5|TRBD1|13|TRBJ1-2
CASIPDRGGGYTF
TGTGCCAGCATTCCGGACAGGGGGGGAGGCTACACCTTC
>NA|TRBV30|TRBD1|19|TRBJ1-6
CAWRAGQKLLGGNNSPLHF
TGTGCCTGGAGGGCGGGACAGAAACTACTAGGGGGAAATAATTCACCCCTCCACTTT
>NA|TRBV19|NA|15|TRBJ2-6
CASKQGSSGANVLTF
TGTGCCAGTAAGCAGGGCAGCTCTGGGGCCAACGTCCTGACTTTC
>NA|TRBV4-1|TRBD1|16|TRBJ1-5
CASSQETGQGKQPQHF
TGCGCCAGCAGCCAAGAGACGGGACAGGGCAAGCAGCCCCAGCATTTT